The next 8 T cell receptor beta chains were all read from a single sample in a study of blood T cell repertoires in COVID-19 (TCRdb year 2020). Libraries were made using the immunoSEQ multiplex PCR assay. Sourced from immuneACCESS, this table was stored by TCRdb with only in-frame sequences that have V and J called. A share of the clones is absent; for the studies checked, an unresolved V gene accounts for under half, and the remainder has no known explanation. This sample has about 130,000 clones in its table, and around 79% of those were observed once. Less than 5% of the sample is in the top ten clones. The sequenced material came from peripheral blood. The origin of the receptors is a woman aged 70-85 years with COVID-19, enrolled during active disease.

In DNA, the CDR3 is TGTGCCAGCAGGTCGTTAGGACAGCCCTCTCACACTGAAGCTTTCTTT. Translated: CASRSLGQPSHTEAFF. The V call is TRBV27, the J call TRBJ1-1, with D perhaps matching TRBD1 (6 bases). The CDR3 is 16 amino acids. CDR1 is MNHEY and CDR2 is SMNVEV in the germline V gene (reference sequence). Trimming pared 6 bases from V and 3 bases from J, leaving 20 bases between.

This clone was observed once. The chain employs TRBV30 and TRBJ2-4, with 9 bases aligning to TRBD1. V shed 5 bases and J 5 bases; nucleotides not matched to a gene: 4. This CDR3 has 13 residues. CDR1 is GTSNPN and CDR2 is SVGIG in the germline V gene (reference sequence). CDR3 DNA: TGTGCCTGGCGTAGACAGGGGGAAAACATTCAGTACTTC. Protein: CAWRRQGENIQYF. Using reference TRBV30 and TRBJ2-4 for the parts outside the CDR3, the full variable domain is SQTIHQWPATLVQPVGSPLSLECTVEGTSNPNLYWYRQAAGRGLQLLFYSVGIGQISSEVPQNLSASRPQDRQFILSSKKLLLSDSGFYLCAWRRQGENIQYFGAGTRLSVL.

CDR3 nucleotide sequence: TGTGCCAGCTCACTGGGACAGGGCTCTACCTACGAGCAGTACTTC. Residues: CASSLGQGSTYEQYF. The V gene is TRBV18, the J gene TRBJ2-7; 9 positions agree with TRBD1. The CDR3 runs to 15 residues. The V gene's germline CDR1 is KGHSH and CDR2 LQKENI. The J segment lost 2 bases and the V segment lost 4 bases, leaving 6 bases of the junction unmatched. Filled out from reference TRBV18 and TRBJ2-7, the complete variable domain reads NAGVMQNPRHLVRRRGQEARLRCSPMKGHSHVYWYRQLPEEGLKFMVYLQKENIIDESGMPKERFSAEFPKEGPSILRIQQVVRGDSAAYFCASSLGQGSTYEQYFGPGTRLTVT.

This sequence joins TRBV28 and TRBJ1-2, with 9 bases identical to TRBD1. The junction had 14 bases not matched to a gene; V was cut back by 8 bases and J by 4 bases. CDR3 length: 16 residues. CDR1 is MDHEN and CDR2 is SYDVKM in the germline V gene. The CDR3 loop is CASCLPPGQGSYGYTF. CDR3 coding DNA: TGTGCCAGCTGCCTCCCTCCGGGACAGGGATCCTATGGCTACACCTTC.

This clone was picked up one time. V and J are TRBV6-6 and TRBJ2-5; TRBD2 agrees at 13 bases. The trim removed 6 bases at V and 2 bases at J, leaving 6 bases unmatched. The CDR3 is 16 amino acids. Per germline, CDR1 MNHNY and CDR2 SVGAGI (reference sequence). CDR3 in DNA: TGTGCCAGCAGCTCCGGACTAGCGGGGGTGCAAGAGACCCAGTACTTC. Translation gives CASSSGLAGVQETQYF.

This chain connects TRBV6-5 to TRBJ1-4; unclear D gene. This CDR3 is built from 16 residues. V shed 4 bases and J shed 2 bases, with 14 bases lying between them. CDR1 and CDR2 (germline): MNHEY, SVGAGI. The CDR3 spells CASSFETVVTNEKLFF. The CDR3 coding sequence is TGTGCCAGCAGTTTTGAAACAGTGGTCACTAATGAAAAACTGTTTTTT.

The chain uses TRBV12-3 or TRBV12-4 and TRBJ2-4; no reliable D call. CDR3 length: 13 residues. V lost 6 bases and J 8 bases, leaving 14 bases between the germline ends. The DNA for the CDR3 is TGTGCCAGCAGCTCCGATACCGGAGACATTCAGTACTTC. It codes for CASSSDTGDIQYF.

This rearrangement joins TRBV28 to TRBJ1-3; 8 positions match TRBD1. The length of the CDR3 is 15 residues. Germline V gives CDR1 MDHEN, CDR2 SYDVKM. J lost 2 bases, V lost 4 bases, and 4 bases had no gene match. CDR3 region: CASSYRTGTGNTIYF. In nucleotides, the CDR3 is TGTGCCAGCAGTTATCGGACAGGGACTGGAAACACCATATATTTT.